This TCR beta chain was observed in a study of blood T cell repertoires in COVID-19. Across the study: Collection of acute and convalescent COVID-19 samples took place in the United States, Italy and Spain. The analysed material was cDNA or gDNA that came from T cells, B-cell-depleted T cells, or PBMCs.

The assay was immunoSEQ multiplex PCR, and TCRdb's table has in-frame clones only and misses some. This table has approximately 170,000 clones, approximately 82% appearing once. This clone was seen just once. CDR1 and CDR2 from the germline V gene are SGHTA and FQGTGA. V shed 3 bases and J 9 bases; nucleotides not matched to a gene: 6. The CDR3 totals 14 residues. Specimen: peripheral blood. The source of this sequence is a woman aged 70-85 years who had recovered from COVID-19. V gene TRBV7-3 combines with J gene TRBJ2-1; 9 bases are a match to TRBD2. This CDR3 reads CASSFAGGPGEQFF. CDR3 sequence (DNA): TGTGCCAGCAGCTTTGCGGGAGGGCCGGGTGAGCAGTTCTTC.